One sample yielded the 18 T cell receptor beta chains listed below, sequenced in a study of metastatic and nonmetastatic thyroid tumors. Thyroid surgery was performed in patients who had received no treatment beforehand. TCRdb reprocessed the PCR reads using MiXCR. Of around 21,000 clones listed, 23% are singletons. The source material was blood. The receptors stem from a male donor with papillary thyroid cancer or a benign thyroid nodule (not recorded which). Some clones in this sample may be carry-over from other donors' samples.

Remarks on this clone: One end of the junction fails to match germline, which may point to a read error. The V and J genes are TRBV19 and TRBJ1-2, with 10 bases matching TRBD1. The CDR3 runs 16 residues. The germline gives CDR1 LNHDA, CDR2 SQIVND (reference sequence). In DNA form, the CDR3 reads TGTGCCAGTAGTAGAGCCGGGACAGGGGCTGGCTATGGCCACACCTTT. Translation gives CASSRAGTGAGYGHTF.

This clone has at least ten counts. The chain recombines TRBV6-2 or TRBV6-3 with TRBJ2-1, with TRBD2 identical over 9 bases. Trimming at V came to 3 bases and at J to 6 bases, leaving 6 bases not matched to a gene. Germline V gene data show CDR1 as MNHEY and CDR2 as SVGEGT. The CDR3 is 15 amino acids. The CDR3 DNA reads TGTGCCAGCAGTTATGGCGGGAGGGAGATCAATGAGCAGTTCTTC. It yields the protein CASSYGGREINEQFF.

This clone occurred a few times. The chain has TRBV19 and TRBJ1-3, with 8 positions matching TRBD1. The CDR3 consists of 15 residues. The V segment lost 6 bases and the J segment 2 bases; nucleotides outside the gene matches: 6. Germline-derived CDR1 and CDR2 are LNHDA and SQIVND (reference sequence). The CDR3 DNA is TGTGCCAGTAGCAACTCAGGGGGCCCTGGAAACACCATATATTTT. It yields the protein CASSNSGGPGNTIYF.

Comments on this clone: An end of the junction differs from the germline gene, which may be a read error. The CDR3 DNA sequence: TGTGCCATCAGTTATTCGGGGGCCGATCAGTACTTC. It specifies CAISYSGADQYF. The V and J genes are TRBV28 and TRBJ2-7; D is perhaps TRBD1 or TRBD2 (6 bases each). Germline V gene data show CDR1 as MDHEN and CDR2 as SYDVKM. The CDR3 is 12 amino acids.

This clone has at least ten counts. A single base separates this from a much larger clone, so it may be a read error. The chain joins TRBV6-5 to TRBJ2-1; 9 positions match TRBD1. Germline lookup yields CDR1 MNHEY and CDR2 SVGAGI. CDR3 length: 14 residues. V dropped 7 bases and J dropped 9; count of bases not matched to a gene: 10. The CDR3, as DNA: TGTGCCAGCATCCGGGACAGGGTTCAAGGTGAGCAGTTCTTC. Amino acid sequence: CASIRDRVQGEQFF.

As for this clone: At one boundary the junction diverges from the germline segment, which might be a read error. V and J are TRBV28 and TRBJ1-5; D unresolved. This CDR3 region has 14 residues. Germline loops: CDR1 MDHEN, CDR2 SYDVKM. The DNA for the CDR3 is TGTTCCAGCGCACTGGGAGAGGGCAATCAGCCCCAGCATTTT. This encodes CSSALGEGNQPQHF.

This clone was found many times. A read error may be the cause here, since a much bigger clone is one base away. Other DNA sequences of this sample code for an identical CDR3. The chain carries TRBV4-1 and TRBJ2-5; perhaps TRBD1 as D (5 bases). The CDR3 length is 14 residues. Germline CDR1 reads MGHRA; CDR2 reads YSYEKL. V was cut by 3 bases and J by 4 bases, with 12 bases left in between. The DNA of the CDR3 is TGCGCCAGCAGCCAGGACACAGTGGGAGAGACCCAGTACTTC. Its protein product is CASSQDTVGETQYF.

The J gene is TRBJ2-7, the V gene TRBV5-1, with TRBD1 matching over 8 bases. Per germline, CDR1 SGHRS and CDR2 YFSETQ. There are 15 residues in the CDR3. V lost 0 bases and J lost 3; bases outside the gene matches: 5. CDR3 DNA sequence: TGCGCCAGCAGCTTGGAACAGGGGGTCGGCTACGAGCAGTACTTC. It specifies CASSLEQGVGYEQYF.

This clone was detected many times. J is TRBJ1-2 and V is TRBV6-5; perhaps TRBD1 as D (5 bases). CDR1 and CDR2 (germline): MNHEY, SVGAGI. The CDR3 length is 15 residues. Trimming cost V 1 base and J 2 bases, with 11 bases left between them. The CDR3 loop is CASSYYRTGNYGYTF. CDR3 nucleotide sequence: TGTGCCAGCAGTTACTACAGAACAGGAAACTATGGCTACACCTTC.

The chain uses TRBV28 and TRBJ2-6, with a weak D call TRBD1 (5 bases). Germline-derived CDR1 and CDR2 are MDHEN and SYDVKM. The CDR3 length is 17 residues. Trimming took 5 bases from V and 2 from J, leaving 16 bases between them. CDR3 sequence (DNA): TGTGCCAGCAGTGTTCAGGGTTTTGGGACTGGGGCCAACGTCCTGACTTTC. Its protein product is CASSVQGFGTGANVLTF.

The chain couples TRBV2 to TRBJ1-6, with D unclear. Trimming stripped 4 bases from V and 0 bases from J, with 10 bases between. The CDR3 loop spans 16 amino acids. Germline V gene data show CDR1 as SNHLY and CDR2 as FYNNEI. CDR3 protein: CASSVQPSSYNSPLHF. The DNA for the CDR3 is TGTGCCAGCAGTGTTCAGCCGAGCTCCTATAATTCACCCCTCCACTTT.

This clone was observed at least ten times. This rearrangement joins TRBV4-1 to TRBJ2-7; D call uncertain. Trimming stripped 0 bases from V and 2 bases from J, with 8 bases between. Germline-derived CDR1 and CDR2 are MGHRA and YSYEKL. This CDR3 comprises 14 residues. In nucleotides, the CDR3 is TGCGCCAGCAGCCAAGACAGGACGGCCTACGAGCAGTACTTC. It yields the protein CASSQDRTAYEQYF.

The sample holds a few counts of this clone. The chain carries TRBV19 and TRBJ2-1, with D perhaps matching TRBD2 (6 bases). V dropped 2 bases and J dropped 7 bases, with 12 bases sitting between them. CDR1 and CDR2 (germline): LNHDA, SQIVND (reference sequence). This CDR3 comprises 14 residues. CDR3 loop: CASSIRELGNEQFF. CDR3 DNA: TGTGCCAGTAGTATACGGGAGTTGGGGAATGAGCAGTTCTTC.

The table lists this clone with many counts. The CDR3 region is CASSEGSGSGSPLHF. In nucleotides, the CDR3 is TGCGCCAGCAGTGAAGGATCAGGAAGTGGGTCACCCCTCCACTTT. This rearrangement joins TRBV10-1 to TRBJ1-6; D uncertain. The CDR3 loop spans 15 amino acids. The germline CDR1 and CDR2 sequences are WNHNN and SYGVQD (reference sequence). Trimming removed 3 bases at V and 10 bases at J, with 16 bases between.

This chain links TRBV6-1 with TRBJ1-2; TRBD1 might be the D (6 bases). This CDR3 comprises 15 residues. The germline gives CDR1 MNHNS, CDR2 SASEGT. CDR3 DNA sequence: TGTGCAGACGAAGGGCCTGACAGGCGCTTCTATGGCTACACCTTC. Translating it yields CADEGPDRRFYGYTF.

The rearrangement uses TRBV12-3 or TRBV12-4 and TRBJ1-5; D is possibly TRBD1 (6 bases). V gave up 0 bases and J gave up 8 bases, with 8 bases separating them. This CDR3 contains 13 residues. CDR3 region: CASSLARGEPQHF. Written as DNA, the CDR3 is TGTGCCAGCAGTTTAGCGAGGGGGGAGCCCCAGCATTTT.

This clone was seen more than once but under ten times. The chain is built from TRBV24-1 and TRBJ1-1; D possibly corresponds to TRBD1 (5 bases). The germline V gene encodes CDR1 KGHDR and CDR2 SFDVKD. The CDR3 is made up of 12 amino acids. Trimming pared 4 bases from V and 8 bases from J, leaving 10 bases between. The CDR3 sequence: CATSDLGQEAFF. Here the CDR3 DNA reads TGTGCCACCAGTGACTTAGGACAAGAAGCTTTCTTT.

The CDR3: CAWIDKSEAFF. In nucleotides, the CDR3 is TGTGCCTGGATCGACAAGTCAGAAGCTTTCTTT. This chain joins TRBV30 and TRBJ1-1; D ambiguous. V shed 4 bases and J shed 8 bases, with 11 bases lying between them. Per the germline V gene, CDR1 is GTSNPN and CDR2 is SVGIG (reference sequence). The length of the CDR3 is 11 residues.